This paragraph reports one TCR beta chain. Germline V gives CDR1 LNHDA, CDR2 SQIVND (reference sequence). V lost 3 bases and J lost 4; bases outside the gene matches: 5. This CDR3 is built from 16 residues. The sample belongs to a study of blood T cell repertoires in COVID-19. The data were produced by immunoSEQ multiplex PCR, yet TCRdb's version contains in-frame clones alone and is incomplete. This sample has around 170,000 clones, with 89% found just once. The clonotype comes from a man aged 18 to 30 who had recovered from COVID-19. The chain carries TRBV19 and TRBJ2-1; 11 bases fit TRBD2. Source material: peripheral blood. DNA of the CDR3: TGTGCCAGTAGTATCACTAGCGGGAGCTGGTACAATGAGCAGTTCTTC. This sequence encodes CASSITSGSWYNEQFF.